This note documents a single T cell receptor (beta chain) sequence. What it recognizes is unknown. The J segment lost 2 bases and the V segment lost 3 bases, leaving 4 bases of the junction unmatched. This CDR3 comprises 15 residues. Germline CDR1 reads KGHSH; CDR2 reads LQKENI. This entry is derived from a study of T cell responses to AZD1222 COVID-19 vaccine. Notes on the study in general: Donors, mostly white British, included more females; clonal diversity was possibly underestimated. Repertoires were sampled only after the peak T cell response. Breadth and depth of Spike-specific TCRs rose after two AZD1222 doses.

Assay: immunoSEQ multiplex PCR; the TCRdb copy retains only in-frame clones and omits some. The sample carries more than 85,000 clones, roughly 92% recorded once. The receptor was isolated from an adult who received the AZD1222 COVID-19 vaccine. V usage is TRBV18 and J usage is TRBJ2-5; 9 bases agree with TRBD2. This sample comprised peripheral blood, obtained 28 days after the second AZD1222 dose. The DNA of the CDR3 is TGTGCCAGCTCACCTAGCGGGGGATTTCAAGAGACCCAGTACTTC. Translation: CASSPSGGFQETQYF.